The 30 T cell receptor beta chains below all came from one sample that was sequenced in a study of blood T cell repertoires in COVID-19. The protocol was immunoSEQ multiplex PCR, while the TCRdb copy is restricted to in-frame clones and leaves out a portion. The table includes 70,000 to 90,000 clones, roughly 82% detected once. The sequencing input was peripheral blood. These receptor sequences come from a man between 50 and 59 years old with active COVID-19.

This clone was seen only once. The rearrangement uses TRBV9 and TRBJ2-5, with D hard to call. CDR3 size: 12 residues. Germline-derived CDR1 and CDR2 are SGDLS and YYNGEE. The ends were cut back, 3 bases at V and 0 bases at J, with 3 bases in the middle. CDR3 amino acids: CASSANQETQYF. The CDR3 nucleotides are TGTGCCAGCAGCGCAAACCAAGAGACCCAGTACTTC. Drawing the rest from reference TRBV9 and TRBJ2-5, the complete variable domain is DSGVTQTPKHLITATGQRVTLRCSPRSGDLSVYWYQQSLDQGLQFLIQYYNGEERAKGNILERFSAQQFPDLHSELNLSSLELGDSALYFCASSANQETQYFGPGTRLLVL.

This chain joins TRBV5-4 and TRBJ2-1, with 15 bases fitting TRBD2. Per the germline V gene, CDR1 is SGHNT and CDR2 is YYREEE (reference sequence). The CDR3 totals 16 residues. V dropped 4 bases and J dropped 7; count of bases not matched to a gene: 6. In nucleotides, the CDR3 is TGTGCCAGCAGCCCGGGACTAGCGGGAGGTTTTAATGAGCAGTTCTTC. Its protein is CASSPGLAGGFNEQFF.

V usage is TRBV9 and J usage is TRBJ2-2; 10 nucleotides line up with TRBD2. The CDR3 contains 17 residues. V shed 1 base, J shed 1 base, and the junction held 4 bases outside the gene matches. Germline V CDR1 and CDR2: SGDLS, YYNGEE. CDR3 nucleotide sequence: TGTGCCAGCAGCGTATTTACTAGCGGGGTGAACACCGGGGAGCTGTTTTTT. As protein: CASSVFTSGVNTGELFF.

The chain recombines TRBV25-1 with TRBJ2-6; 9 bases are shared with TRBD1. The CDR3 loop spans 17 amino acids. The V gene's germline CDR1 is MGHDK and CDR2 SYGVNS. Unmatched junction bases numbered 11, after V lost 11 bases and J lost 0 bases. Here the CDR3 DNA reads TGTGCCGAAGACAGGACAGGGGAACTCTCTGGGGCCAACGTCCTGACTTTC. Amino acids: CAEDRTGELSGANVLTF. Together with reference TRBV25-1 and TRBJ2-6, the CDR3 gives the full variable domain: EADIYQTPRYLVIGTGKKITLECSQTMGHDKMYWYQQDPGMELHLIHYSYGVNSTEKGDLSSESTVSRIRTEHFPLTLESARPSHTSQYLCAEDRTGELSGANVLTFGAGSRLTVL.

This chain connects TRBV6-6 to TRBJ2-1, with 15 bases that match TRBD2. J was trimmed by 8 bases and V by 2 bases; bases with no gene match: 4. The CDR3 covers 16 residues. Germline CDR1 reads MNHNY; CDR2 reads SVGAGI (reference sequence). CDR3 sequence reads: CASSYGLAGGLDEQFF. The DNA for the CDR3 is TGTGCCAGCAGTTACGGACTAGCGGGGGGGCTAGATGAGCAGTTCTTC.

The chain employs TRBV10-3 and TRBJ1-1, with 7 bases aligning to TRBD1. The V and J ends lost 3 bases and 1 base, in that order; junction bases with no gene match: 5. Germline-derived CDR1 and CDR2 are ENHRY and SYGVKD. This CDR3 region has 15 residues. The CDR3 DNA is TGTGCCATCAGTGATCCGACAGGGCGGAACACTGAAGCTTTCTTT. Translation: CAISDPTGRNTEAFF.

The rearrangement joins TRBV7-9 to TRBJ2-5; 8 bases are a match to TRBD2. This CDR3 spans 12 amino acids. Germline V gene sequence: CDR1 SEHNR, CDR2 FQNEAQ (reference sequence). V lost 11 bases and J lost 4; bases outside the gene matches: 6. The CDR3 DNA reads TGTGCCTCTACTCTAGCGGGAGAGACCCAGTACTTC. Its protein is CASTLAGETQYF.

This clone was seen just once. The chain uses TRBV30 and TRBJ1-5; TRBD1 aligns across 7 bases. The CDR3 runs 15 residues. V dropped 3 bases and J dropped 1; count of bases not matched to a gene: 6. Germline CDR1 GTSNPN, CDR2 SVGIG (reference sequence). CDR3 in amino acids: CAWREPGQSNQPQHF. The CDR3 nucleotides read TGTGCCTGGAGAGAACCGGGACAGAGCAATCAGCCCCAGCATTTT. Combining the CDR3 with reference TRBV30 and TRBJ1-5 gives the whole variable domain SQTIHQWPATLVQPVGSPLSLECTVEGTSNPNLYWYRQAAGRGLQLLFYSVGIGQISSEVPQNLSASRPQDRQFILSSKKLLLSDSGFYLCAWREPGQSNQPQHFGDGTRLSIL.

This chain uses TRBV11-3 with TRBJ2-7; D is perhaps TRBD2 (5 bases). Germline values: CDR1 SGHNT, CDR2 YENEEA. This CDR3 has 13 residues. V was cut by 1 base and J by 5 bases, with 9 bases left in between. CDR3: CASSLGERNEQYF. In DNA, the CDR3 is TGTGCCAGCAGCTTAGGGGAGAGGAACGAGCAGTACTTC. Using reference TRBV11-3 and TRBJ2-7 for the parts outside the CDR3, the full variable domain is EAGVVQSPRYKIIEKKQPVAFWCNPISGHNTLYWYLQNLGQGPELLIRYENEEAVDDSQLPKDRFSAERLKGVDSTLKIQPAELGDSAVYLCASSLGERNEQYFGPGTRLTVT.

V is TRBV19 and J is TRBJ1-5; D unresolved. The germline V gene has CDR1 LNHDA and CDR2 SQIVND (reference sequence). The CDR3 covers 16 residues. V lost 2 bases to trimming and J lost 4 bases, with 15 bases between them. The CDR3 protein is CASSIIAGDLNQPQHF. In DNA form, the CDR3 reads TGTGCCAGTAGTATAATCGCCGGAGACCTAAATCAGCCCCAGCATTTT.

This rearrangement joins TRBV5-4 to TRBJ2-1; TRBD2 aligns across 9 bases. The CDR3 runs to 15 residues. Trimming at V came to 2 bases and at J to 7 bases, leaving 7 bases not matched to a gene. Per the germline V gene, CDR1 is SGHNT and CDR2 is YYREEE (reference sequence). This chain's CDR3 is CASSFPASGINEQFF. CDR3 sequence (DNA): TGTGCCAGCAGCTTCCCGGCTAGCGGGATAAATGAGCAGTTCTTC. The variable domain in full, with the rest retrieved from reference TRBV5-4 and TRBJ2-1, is ETGVTQSPTHLIKTRGQQVTLRCSSQSGHNTVSWYQQALGQGPQFIFQYYREEENGRGNFPPRFSGLQFPNYSSELNVNALELDDSALYLCASSFPASGINEQFFGPGTRLTVL.

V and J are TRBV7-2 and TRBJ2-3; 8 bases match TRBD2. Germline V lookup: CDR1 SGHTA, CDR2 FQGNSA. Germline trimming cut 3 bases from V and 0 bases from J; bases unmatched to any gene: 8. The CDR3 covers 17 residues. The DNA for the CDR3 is TGTGCCAGCAGCTTCGGGCGGGGGGACCTTAGCACAGATACGCAGTATTTT. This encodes CASSFGRGDLSTDTQYF.

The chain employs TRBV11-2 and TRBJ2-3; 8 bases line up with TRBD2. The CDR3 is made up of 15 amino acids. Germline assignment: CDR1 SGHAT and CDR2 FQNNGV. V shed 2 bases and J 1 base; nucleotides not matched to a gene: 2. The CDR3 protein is CASSLNGGGTDTQYF. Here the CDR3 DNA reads TGTGCCAGCAGCTTAAACGGGGGGGGCACAGATACGCAGTATTTT.

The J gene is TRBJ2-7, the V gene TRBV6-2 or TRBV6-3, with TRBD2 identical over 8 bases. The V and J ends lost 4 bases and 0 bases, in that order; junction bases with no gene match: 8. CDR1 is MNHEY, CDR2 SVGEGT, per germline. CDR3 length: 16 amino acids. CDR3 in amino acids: CASSSPGLALSYEQYF. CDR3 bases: TGTGCCAGCAGTTCCCCAGGACTAGCCCTCTCCTACGAGCAGTACTTC.

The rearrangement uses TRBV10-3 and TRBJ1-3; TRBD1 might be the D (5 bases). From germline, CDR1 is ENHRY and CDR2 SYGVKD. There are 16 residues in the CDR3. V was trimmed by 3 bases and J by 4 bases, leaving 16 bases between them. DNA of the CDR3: TGTGCCATCAGTGATGCAGGAGGGACGGGCGGAAACACCATATATTTT. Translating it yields CAISDAGGTGGNTIYF.

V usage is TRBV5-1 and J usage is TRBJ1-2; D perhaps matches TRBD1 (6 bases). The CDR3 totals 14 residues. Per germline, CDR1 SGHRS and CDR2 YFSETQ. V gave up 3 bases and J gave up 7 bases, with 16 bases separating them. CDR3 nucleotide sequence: TGCGCCAGCAGCTCCCGGGACACCCCGAGTGGCTACACCTTC. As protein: CASSSRDTPSGYTF.

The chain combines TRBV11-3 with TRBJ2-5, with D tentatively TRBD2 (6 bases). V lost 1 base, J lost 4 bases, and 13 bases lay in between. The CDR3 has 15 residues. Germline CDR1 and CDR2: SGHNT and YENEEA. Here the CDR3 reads CASSLVPGEGETQYF. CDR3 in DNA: TGTGCCAGCAGCTTAGTCCCGGGAGAGGGAGAGACCCAGTACTTC.

CDR3 loop: CASSPARGNTIYF. CDR3 DNA sequence: TGCGCCAGCAGCCCCGCGAGGGGAAACACCATATATTTT. The chain is built from TRBV4-3 and TRBJ1-3; D is unresolved. CDR1 and CDR2 from the germline V gene are LGHNA and YSLEER. This CDR3 contains 13 residues. Between the trimmed V and J ends, which lost 4 bases and 4 bases, there was a span of 8 bases.

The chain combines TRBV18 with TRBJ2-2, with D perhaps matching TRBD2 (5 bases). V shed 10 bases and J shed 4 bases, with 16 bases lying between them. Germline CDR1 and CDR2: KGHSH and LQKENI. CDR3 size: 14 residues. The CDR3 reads CATHGEGSTGELFF. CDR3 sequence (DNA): TGTGCCACCCACGGAGAGGGATCCACCGGGGAGCTGTTTTTT.

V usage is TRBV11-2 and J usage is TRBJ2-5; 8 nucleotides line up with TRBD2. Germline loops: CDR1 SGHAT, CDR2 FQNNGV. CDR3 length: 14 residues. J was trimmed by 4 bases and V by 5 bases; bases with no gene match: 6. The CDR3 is CASSPGGEGETQYF. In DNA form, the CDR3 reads TGTGCCAGCAGCCCCGGGGGGGAAGGAGAGACCCAGTACTTC. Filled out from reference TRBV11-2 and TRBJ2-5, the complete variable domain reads EAGVAQSPRYKIIEKRQSVAFWCNPISGHATLYWYQQILGQGPKLLIQFQNNGVVDDSQLPKDRFSAERLKGVDSTLKIQPAKLEDSAVYLCASSPGGEGETQYFGPGTRLLVL.

The CDR3 is CASSRRDYTTEAFF. DNA of the CDR3: TGTGCCAGTAGTAGGAGGGATTACACGACTGAAGCTTTCTTT. The genes are TRBV19 and TRBJ1-1; D uncertain. V lost 4 bases, J lost 5 bases, and 14 bases lay in between. This CDR3 is 14 amino acids long. The germline CDR1 and CDR2 sequences are LNHDA and SQIVND (reference sequence). The full variable domain, its missing parts supplied by reference TRBV19 and TRBJ1-1, is DGGITQSPKYLFRKEGQNVTLSCEQNLNHDAMYWYRQDPGQGLRLIYYSQIVNDFQKGDIAEGYSVSREKKESFPLTVTSAQKNPTAFYLCASSRRDYTTEAFFGQGTRLTVV.

The CDR3 coding sequence is TGCGCCAGCAGCTTGGGCGACAGGGGGTGGGAGACCCAGTACTTC. As protein: CASSLGDRGWETQYF. The rearrangement joins TRBV5-1 to TRBJ2-5; TRBD1 aligns across 9 bases. Germline V gene lookup returns CDR1 SGHRS and CDR2 YFSETQ. The CDR3 runs 15 residues. The trim removed 0 bases at V and 5 bases at J, leaving 5 bases unmatched.

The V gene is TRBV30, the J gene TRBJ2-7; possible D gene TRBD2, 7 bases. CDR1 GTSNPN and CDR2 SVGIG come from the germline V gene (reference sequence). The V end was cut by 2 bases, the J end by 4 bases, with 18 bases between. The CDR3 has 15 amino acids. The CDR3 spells CAWSPPGRGAYEQYF. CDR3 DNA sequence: TGTGCCTGGAGTCCCCCGGGACGGGGGGCGTACGAGCAGTACTTC.

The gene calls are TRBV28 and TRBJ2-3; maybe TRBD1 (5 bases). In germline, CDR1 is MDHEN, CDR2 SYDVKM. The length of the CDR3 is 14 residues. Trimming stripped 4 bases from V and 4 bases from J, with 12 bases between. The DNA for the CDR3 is TGTGCCAGCAGTTCCCCCCCCAGGGCAGATACGCAGTATTTT. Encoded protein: CASSSPPRADTQYF.

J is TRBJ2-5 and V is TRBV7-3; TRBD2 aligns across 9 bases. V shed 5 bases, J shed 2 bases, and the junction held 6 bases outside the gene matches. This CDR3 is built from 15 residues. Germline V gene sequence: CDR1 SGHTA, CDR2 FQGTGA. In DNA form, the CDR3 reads TGTGCCAGCAGCACCCCGCTAGCGGGACAAGAGACCCAGTACTTC. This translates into CASSTPLAGQETQYF.

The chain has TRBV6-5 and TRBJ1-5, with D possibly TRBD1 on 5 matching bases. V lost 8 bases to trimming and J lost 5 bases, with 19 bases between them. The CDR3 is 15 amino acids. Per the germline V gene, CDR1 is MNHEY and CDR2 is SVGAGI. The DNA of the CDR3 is TGTGCCAGCGGGTACGATGGGACTCAAGATCAGCCCCAGCATTTT. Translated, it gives CASGYDGTQDQPQHF.

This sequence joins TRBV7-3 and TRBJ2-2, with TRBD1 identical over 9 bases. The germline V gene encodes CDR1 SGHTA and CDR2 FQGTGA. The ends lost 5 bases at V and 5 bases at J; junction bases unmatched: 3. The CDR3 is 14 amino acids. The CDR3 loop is CASSPGTGTGELFF. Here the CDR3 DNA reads TGTGCCAGCAGCCCCGGGACAGGGACCGGGGAGCTGTTTTTT.

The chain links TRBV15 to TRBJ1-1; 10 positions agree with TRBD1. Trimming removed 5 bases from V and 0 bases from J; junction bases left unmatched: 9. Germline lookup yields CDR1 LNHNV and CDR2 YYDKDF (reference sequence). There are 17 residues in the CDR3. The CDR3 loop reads CATSRRDRGMVNTEAFF. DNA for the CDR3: TGTGCCACCAGCCGCCGGGACAGGGGCATGGTGAACACTGAAGCTTTCTTT.

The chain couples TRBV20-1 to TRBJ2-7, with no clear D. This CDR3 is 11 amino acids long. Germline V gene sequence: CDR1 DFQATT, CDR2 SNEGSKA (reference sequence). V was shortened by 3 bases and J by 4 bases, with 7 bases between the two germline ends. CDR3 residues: CSASQKYEQYF. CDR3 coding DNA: TGCAGTGCTAGTCAGAAATACGAGCAGTACTTC.

The CDR3, as DNA: TGTGCCTGGAGTTCCGGGACAGGGGTGACTGAAGCTTTCTTT. It encodes CAWSSGTGVTEAFF. The chain has TRBV30 and TRBJ1-1, with 10 bases lining up with TRBD1. With V trimmed by 2 bases and J by 5 bases, 5 bases remained unmatched. This CDR3 has 14 residues. The V gene's germline CDR1 is GTSNPN and CDR2 SVGIG (reference sequence).